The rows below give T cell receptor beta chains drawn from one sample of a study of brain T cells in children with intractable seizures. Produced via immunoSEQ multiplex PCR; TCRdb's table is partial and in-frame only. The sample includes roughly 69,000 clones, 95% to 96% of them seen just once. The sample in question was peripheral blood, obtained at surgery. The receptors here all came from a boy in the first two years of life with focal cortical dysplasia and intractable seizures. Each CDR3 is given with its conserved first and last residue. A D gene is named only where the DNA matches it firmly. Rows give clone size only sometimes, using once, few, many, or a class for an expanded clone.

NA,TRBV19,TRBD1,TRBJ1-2,TGTGCCAGTAGTATCAGGGGGGGCGCGGACTATGGCTACACCTTC,CASSIRGGADYGYTF
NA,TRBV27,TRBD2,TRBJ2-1,TGTGCCAGCAGTTTTTGGACTAGCGGGAGGGCCAATGAGCAGTTCTTC,CASSFWTSGRANEQFF
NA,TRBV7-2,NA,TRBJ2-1,TGTGCCAGCAGCTTAGTCGGGGTGAATGAGCAGTTCTTC,CASSLVGVNEQFF
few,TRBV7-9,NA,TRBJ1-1,TGTGCCAGCAGCCCTAGTTATGGGGGCGGAACTGAAGCTTTCTTT,CASSPSYGGGTEAFF
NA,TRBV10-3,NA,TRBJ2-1,TGTGCCATCAGTACTAGACTAGACCTGGAAAATGAGCAGTTCTTC,CAISTRLDLENEQFF
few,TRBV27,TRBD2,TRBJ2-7,TGTGCCAGCAGTTTCCGGACTAGCGGGAGGACGGCCGAGCAGTACTTC,CASSFRTSGRTAEQYF
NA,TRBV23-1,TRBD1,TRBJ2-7,TGCGCCAGCAACCAAGGGGACAGGGGTCTCTACGAGCAGTACTTC,CASNQGDRGLYEQYF
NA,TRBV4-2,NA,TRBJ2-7,TGTGCCAGCAGCCAAGAGGGGGCGGCTTCCTACGAGCAGTACTTC,CASSQEGAASYEQYF
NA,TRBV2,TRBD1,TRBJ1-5,TGTGCCAGCAGTGCCCTCCAAAACAGGGGAGGGGAACCCCAGCATTTT,CASSALQNRGGEPQHF
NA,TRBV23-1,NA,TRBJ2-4,TGCGCCAGCAGTCAAATGGACAGAGCCAAAAACATTCAGTACTTC,CASSQMDRAKNIQYF
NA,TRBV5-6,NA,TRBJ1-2,TGTGCCAGCAGTTCTATGTGGGCCTATGGCTACACCTTC,CASSSMWAYGYTF
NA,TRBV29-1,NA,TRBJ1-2,TGCAGCGTCCGCCTGGGAGCTAACTATGGCTACACCTTC,CSVRLGANYGYTF
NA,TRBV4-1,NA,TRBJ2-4,TGCGCCAGCAGCCAAGCCCCAAGGGGGGTCAAAAACATTCAGTACTTC,CASSQAPRGVKNIQYF
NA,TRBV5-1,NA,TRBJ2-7,TGCGCCAGCAGCTTAGGGCCAGGTGGCTACGAGCAGTACTTC,CASSLGPGGYEQYF
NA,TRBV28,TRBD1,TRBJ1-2,TGTGCCAGCAGCCAATCGGGACAGGGGAGGAATGGCTACACCTTC,CASSQSGQGRNGYTF
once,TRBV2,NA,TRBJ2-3,TGTGCCAGCAGCGCGGCGGAAGATACGCAGTATTTT,CASSAAEDTQYF
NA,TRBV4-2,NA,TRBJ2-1,TGTGCCAGCAGCCTAGACCCCGGTACAGATTACAATGAGCAGTTCTTC,CASSLDPGTDYNEQFF
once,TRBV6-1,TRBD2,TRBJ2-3,TGTGCCAGCAGTGAAAGTTTAGCGGGGGGAGTTCGCGATACGCAGTATTTT,CASSESLAGGVRDTQYF
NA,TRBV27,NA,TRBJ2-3,TGTGCCAGCAGTCTCAGAGCTAGCACAGATACGCAGTATTTT,CASSLRASTDTQYF
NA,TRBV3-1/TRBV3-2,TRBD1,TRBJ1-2,TGTGCCAGCAGCGCTATGGACAGGGGGGTGTATGGCTACACCTTC,CASSAMDRGVYGYTF
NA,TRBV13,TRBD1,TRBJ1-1,TGTGCCAGCACTTCTGGGAGGGGGCGAGACACTGAAGCTTTCTTT,CASTSGRGRDTEAFF
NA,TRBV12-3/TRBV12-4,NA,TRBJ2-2,TGTGCCAGCACCCTAGGGGACACCGGGGAGCTGTTTTTT,CASTLGDTGELFF
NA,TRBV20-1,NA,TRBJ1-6,TGCAGTGCCCGCAGGGTGTCACCCCTCCACTTT,CSARRVSPLHF
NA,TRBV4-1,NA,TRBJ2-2,TGCGCCAGCAGCCAAGCTGAAGAGGCCGGGGAGCTGTTTTTT,CASSQAEEAGELFF
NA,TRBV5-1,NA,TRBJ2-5,TGCGCCAGCAGCTCGCCAGGGAGGTTAAGGGAGACCCAGTACTTC,CASSSPGRLRETQYF
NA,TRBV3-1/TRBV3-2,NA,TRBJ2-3,TGTGCCAGCAGCCAAGTTTGGGGGGCTGGCACAGATACGCAGTATTTT,CASSQVWGAGTDTQYF
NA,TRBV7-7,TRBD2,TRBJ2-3,TGTGCCAGCAGCTTAGTGGCGGGGGGGTCTGCAGATACGCAGTATTTT,CASSLVAGGSADTQYF
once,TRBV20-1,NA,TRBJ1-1,TGCAGTGCTAGTTTGAACACTGAAGCTTTCTTT,CSASLNTEAFF
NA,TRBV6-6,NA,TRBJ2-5,TGTGCCAGCAGTCACCGGGGGCGGGGTGTGGAGGTGGAGACCCAGTACTTC,CASSHRGRGVEVETQYF
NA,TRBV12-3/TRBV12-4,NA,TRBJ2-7,TGTGCCAGCAGTTTGGGGACCGGCTACGAGCAGTACTTC,CASSLGTGYEQYF
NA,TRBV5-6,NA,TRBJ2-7,TGTGCCAGCAGCTTGGCACCCCTGGTCGAGCAGTACTTC,CASSLAPLVEQYF
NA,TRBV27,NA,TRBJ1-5,TGTGCCAGCAGTTTACAGTACAATCAGCCCCAGCATTTT,CASSLQYNQPQHF
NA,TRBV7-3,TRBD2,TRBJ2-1,TGTGCCAGCAGCCTCTTCGGCCCGGGACTAGTTCCCAATGAGCAGTTCTTC,CASSLFGPGLVPNEQFF
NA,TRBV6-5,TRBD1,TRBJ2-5,TGTGCCAGCAGGCGACAGGGGGGGACCCAGTACTTC,CASRRQGGTQYF
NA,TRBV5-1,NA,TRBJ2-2,TGCGCCAGCAGCTTGGGGGCCCCGGTTGTCACCGGGGAGCTGTTTTTT,CASSLGAPVVTGELFF
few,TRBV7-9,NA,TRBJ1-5,TGTGCCAGCAGCAGTGCCGGACTGCCCCAGCATTTT,CASSSAGLPQHF
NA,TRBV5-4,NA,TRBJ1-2,TGTGCCAGCAGCCCCTCTTTAGGGAACTATGGCTACACCTTC,CASSPSLGNYGYTF
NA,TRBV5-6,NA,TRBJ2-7,TGTGCCAGCAGCTTGTTCCCTTTCAGATCCTACGAGCAGTACTTC,CASSLFPFRSYEQYF
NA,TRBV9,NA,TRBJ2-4,TGTGCCAGCAGCTTGTCAGGGGCGGGCATTCAGTACTTC,CASSLSGAGIQYF
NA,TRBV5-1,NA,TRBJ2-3,TGCGCCAGCAGAACATGGACTAATCCCACAGATACGCAGTATTTT,CASRTWTNPTDTQYF
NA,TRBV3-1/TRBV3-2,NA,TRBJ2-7,TGTGCCAGCAGGGACTCCTCCAAGTTCAACGAGCAGTACTTC,CASRDSSKFNEQYF
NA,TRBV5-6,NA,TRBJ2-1,TGTGCCAGCAGCTTGGACGGAGGACGACAGTTCTTC,CASSLDGGRQFF